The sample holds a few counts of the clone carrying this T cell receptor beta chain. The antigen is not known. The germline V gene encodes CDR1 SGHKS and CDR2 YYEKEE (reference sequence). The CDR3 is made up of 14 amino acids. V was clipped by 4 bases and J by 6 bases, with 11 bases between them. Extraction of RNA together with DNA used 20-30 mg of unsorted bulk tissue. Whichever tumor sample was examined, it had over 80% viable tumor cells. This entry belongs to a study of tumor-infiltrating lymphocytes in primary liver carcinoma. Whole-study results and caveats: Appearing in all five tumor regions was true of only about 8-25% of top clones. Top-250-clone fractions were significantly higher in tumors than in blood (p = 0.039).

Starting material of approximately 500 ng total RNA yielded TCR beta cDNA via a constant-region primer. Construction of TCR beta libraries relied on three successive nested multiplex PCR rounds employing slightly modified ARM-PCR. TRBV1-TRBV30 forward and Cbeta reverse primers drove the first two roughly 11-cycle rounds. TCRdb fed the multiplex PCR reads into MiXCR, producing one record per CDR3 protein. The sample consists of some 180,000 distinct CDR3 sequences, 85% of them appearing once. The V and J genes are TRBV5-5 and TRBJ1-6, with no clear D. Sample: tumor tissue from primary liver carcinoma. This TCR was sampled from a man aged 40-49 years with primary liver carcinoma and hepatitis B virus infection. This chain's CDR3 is CASSLADPNSPLHF. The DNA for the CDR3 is TGTGCCAGCAGCCTGGCTGACCCTAATTCACCCCTCCACTTT.